Given below is one T cell receptor beta chain in context. The ends were cut back, 4 bases at V and 4 bases at J, with 17 bases in the middle. Germline lookup yields CDR1 SGHRS and CDR2 YFSETQ. The CDR3 is made up of 15 amino acids. This specimen belongs to a study of blood T cell repertoires in COVID-19. Turning to the study itself: The study drew acute and convalescent COVID-19 samples from the United States, Italy and Spain.

Here immunoSEQ multiplex PCR was the method, and the copy in TCRdb shows in-frame clones only, minus some. The top ten hold roughly 3% of the sample, which has 110,000 to 150,000 clones, 85% to 90% seen once. The sequence derives from a woman aged 55-69 years with active COVID-19. The sample comprised peripheral blood. The J gene is TRBJ1-2, the V gene TRBV5-1; D ambiguous. CDR3 sequence: CASSPRGTNPYGYTF. In nucleotides, the CDR3 is TGCGCCAGCAGCCCCCGAGGCACCAACCCCTATGGCTACACCTTC.